The T cell receptor beta chain under discussion was sequenced for a study of blood T cell repertoires in COVID-19. The wider study: Samples of COVID-19 (acute and convalescent) were obtained from the United States, Italy and Spain.

Repertoires were generated with immunoSEQ multiplex PCR, while TCRdb's copy carries only in-frame clones and drops some. The sample yields approximately 80,000 clones, approximately 78% seen once. In germline, CDR1 is MDHEN, CDR2 SYDVKM. The germline V and J ends were trimmed by 5 bases and 1 base, with 9 bases remaining between them. The CDR3 runs to 14 residues. The chain joins TRBV28 to TRBJ1-5; a weak D match, TRBD1 (5 bases). Sequencing input: peripheral blood. The receptor was derived from a man in his sixties with acute or convalescent COVID-19. CDR3 nucleotides: TGTGCCAGCAGTCGCGGGGGGAGCAATCAGCCCCAGCATTTT. It codes for CASSRGGSNQPQHF.